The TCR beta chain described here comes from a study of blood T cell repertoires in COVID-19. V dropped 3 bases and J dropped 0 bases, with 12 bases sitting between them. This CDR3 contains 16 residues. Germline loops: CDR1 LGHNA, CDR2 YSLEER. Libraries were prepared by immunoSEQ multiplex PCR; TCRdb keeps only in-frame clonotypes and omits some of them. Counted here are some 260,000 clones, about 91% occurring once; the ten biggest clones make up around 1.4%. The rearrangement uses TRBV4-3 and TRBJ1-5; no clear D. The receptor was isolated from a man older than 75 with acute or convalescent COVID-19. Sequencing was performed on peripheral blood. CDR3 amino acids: CASSQAHGYSNQPQHF. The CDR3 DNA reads TGCGCCAGCAGCCAGGCACACGGGTATAGCAATCAGCCCCAGCATTTT.